This T cell receptor (beta chain) was captured in a study of blood T cell repertoires in COVID-19. V was cut by 3 bases and J by 12 bases, with 11 bases left in between. CDR3 size: 11 residues. Germline CDR1 is LNHDA and CDR2 is SQIVND (reference sequence). The protocol was immunoSEQ multiplex PCR, while the TCRdb copy is restricted to in-frame clones and leaves out a portion. The sample shows roughly 140,000 clones, around 87% of them seen only once. The sample consisted of peripheral blood. The chain couples TRBV19 to TRBJ1-1, with D perhaps matching TRBD1 (5 bases). The receptor was isolated from a woman between 55 and 75 years old with active COVID-19. The CDR3 nucleotides read TGTGCCAGTAGTATCAGGGCTCTGACTTTCTTT. Its translation is CASSIRALTFF.